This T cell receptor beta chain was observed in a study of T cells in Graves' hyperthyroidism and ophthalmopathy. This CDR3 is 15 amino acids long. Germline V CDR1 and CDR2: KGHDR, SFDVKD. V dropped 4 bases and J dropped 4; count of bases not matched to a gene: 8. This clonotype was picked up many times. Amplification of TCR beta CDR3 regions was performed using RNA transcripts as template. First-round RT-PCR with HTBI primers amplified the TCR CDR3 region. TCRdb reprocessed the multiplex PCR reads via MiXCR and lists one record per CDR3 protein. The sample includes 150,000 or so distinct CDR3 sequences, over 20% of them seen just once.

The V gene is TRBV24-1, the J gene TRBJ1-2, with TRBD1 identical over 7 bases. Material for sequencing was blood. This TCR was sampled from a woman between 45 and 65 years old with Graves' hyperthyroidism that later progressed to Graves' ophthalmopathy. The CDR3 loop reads CATSDRRQGGYGYTF. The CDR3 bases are TGTGCCACCAGTGACCGACGACAGGGCGGCTATGGCTACACCTTC.